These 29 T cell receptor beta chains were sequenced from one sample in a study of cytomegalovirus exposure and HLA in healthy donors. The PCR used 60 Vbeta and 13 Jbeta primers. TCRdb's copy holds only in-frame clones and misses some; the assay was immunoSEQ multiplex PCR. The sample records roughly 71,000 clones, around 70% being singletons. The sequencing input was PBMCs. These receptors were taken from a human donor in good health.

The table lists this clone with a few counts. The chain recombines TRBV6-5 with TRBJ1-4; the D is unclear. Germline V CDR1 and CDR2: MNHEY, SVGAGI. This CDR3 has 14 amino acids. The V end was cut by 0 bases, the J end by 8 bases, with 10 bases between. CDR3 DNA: TGTGCCAGCAGTTACTCGCCGGGTCGCGAAAAACTGTTTTTT. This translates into CASSYSPGREKLFF.

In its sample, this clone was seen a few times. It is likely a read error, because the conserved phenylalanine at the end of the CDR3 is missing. This chain's CDR3 is CASSRGEDYEQYL. The DNA of the CDR3 is TGCGCCAGCAGCCGTGGGGAGGACTACGAGCAGTACCTC. This chain uses TRBV5-1 with TRBJ2-7; the D gene is possibly TRBD2 (6 bases). Between the trimmed V and J ends, which lost 4 bases and 3 bases, there was a span of 11 bases. Germline lookup yields CDR1 SGHRS and CDR2 YFSETQ. This CDR3 has 13 residues.

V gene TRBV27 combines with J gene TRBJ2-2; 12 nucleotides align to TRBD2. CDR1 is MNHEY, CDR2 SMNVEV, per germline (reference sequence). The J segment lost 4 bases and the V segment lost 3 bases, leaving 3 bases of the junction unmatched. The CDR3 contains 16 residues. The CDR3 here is CASSFRLAGATGELFF. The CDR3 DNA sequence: TGTGCCAGCAGTTTTCGACTAGCGGGAGCCACCGGGGAGCTGTTTTTT.

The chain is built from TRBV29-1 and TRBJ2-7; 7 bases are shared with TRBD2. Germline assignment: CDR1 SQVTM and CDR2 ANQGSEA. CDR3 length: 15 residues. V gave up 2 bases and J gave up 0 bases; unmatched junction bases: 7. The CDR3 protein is CSVELADASSYEQYF. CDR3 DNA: TGCAGCGTTGAACTAGCGGATGCGAGCTCCTACGAGCAGTACTTC.

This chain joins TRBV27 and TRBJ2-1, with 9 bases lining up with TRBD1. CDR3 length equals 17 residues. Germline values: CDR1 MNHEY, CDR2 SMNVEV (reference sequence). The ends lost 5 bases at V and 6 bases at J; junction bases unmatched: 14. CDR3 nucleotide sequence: TGTGCCAGCAGTCCCTACACCGGGACAGGGATTGGCAATGAGCAGTTCTTC. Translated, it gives CASSPYTGTGIGNEQFF.

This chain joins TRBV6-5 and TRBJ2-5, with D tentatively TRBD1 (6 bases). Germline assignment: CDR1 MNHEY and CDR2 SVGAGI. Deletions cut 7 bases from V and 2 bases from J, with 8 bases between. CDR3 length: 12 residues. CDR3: CASKDRQETQYF. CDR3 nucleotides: TGTGCCAGCAAGGACAGACAAGAGACCCAGTACTTC.

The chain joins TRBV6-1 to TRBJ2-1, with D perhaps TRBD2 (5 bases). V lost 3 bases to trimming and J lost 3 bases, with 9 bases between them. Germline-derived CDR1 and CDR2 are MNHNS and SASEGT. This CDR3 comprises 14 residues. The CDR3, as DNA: TGTGCCAGCAGTGAGATAGCGCACTACAATGAGCAGTTCTTC. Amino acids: CASSEIAHYNEQFF.

The CDR3 DNA reads TGTGCCAGTTCGTCCCGCGCGGCGGGAAGCACAGATACGCAGTATTTT. Translating gives CASSSRAAGSTDTQYF. The chain is built from TRBV9 and TRBJ2-3; possibly TRBD2 for D (6 bases). There are 16 residues in the CDR3. Trimming took off 8 bases at V and 0 bases at J, with 19 bases between the two ends. Germline CDR1 SGDLS, CDR2 YYNGEE.

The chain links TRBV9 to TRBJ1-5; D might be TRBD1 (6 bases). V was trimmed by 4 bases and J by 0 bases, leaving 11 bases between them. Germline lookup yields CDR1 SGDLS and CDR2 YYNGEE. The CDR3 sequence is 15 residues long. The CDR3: CASSHRVYSNQPQHF. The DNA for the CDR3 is TGTGCCAGCAGCCACAGGGTCTATAGCAATCAGCCCCAGCATTTT.

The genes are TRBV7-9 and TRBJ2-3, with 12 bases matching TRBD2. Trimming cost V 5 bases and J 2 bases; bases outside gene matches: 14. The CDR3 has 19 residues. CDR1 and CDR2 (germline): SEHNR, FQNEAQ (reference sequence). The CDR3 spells CASSVPGLAGTLVTDTQYF. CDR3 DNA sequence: TGTGCCAGCAGCGTTCCGGGACTAGCGGGCACCCTTGTCACAGATACGCAGTATTTT.

In DNA form, the CDR3 reads TGTGCCAGCAGCTGGGGGACAGGGTTTGGCTACACCTTC. Its protein is CASSWGTGFGYTF. The chain couples TRBV27 to TRBJ1-2, with 9 bases identical to TRBD1. CDR3 size: 13 residues. The V gene's germline CDR1 is MNHEY and CDR2 SMNVEV (reference sequence). V lost 6 bases, J lost 7 bases, and 6 bases stayed unmatched.

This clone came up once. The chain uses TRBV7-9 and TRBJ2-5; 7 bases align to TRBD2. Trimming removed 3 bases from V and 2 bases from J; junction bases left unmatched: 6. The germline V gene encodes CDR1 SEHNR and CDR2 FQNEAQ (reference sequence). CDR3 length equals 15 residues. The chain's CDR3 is CASSFPPGLQETQYF. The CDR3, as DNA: TGTGCCAGCAGCTTTCCTCCGGGACTACAAGAGACCCAGTACTTC.

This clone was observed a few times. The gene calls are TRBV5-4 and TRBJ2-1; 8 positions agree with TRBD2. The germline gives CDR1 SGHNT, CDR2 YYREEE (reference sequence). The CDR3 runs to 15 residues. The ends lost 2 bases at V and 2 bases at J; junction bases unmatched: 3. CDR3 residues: CASSFKRETYNEQFF. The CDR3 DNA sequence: TGTGCCAGCAGCTTTAAGCGGGAGACCTACAATGAGCAGTTCTTC.

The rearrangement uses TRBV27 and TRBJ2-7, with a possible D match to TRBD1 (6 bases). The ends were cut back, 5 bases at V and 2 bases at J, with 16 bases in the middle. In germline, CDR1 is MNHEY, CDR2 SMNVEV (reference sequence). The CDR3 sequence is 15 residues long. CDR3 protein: CASSPGTRITYEQYF. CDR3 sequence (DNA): TGTGCCAGCAGTCCCGGGACAAGGATCACCTACGAGCAGTACTTC.

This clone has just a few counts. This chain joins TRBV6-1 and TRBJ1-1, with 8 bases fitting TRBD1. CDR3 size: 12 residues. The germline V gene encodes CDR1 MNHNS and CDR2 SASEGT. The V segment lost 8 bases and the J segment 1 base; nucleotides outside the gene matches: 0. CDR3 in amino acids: CASGTGNTEAFF. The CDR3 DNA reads TGTGCCAGCGGGACAGGGAACACTGAAGCTTTCTTT.

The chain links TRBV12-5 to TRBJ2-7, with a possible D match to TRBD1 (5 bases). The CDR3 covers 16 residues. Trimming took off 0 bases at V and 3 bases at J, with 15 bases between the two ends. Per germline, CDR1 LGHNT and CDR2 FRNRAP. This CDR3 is CASGLVQGQGHYEQYF. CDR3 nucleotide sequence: TGTGCTAGTGGTTTGGTACAAGGCCAGGGCCACTACGAGCAGTACTTC.

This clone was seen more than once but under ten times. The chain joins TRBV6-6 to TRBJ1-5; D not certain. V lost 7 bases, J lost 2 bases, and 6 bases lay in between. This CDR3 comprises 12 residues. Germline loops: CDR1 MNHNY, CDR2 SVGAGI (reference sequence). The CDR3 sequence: CASIGGNQPQHF. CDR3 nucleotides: TGTGCCAGCATTGGAGGCAATCAGCCCCAGCATTTT.

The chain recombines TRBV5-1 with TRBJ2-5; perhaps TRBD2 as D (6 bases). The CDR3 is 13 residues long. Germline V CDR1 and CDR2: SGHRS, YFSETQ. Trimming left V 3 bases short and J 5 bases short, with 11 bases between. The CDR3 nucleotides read TGCGCCAGCAGCTCGGGAGTCTTGGAGACCCAGTACTTC. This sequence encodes CASSSGVLETQYF. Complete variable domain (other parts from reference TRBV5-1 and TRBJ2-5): KAGVTQTPRYLIKTRGQQVTLSCSPISGHRSVSWYQQTPGQGLQFLFEYFSETQRNKGNFPGRFSGRQFSNSRSEMNVSTLELGDSALYLCASSSGVLETQYFGPGTRLLVL.

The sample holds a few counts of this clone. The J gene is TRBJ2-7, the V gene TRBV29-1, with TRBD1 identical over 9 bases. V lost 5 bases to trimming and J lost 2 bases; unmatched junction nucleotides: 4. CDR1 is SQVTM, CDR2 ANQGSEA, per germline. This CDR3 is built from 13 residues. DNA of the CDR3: TGCAGCGTTAAACAGGGGGCGGCCTACGAGCAGTACTTC. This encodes CSVKQGAAYEQYF.

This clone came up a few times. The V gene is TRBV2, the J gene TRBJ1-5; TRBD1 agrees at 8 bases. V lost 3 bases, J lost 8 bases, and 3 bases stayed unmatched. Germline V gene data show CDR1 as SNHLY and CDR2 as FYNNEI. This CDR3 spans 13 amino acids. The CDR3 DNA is TGTGCCAGCAGTGACAGGGGGCAAAAGCCCCAGCATTTT. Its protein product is CASSDRGQKPQHF.

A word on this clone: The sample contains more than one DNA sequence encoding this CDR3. The CDR3 protein is CASSQTGEGEKLFF. CDR3 nucleotides: TGTGCCAGCAGTCAGACAGGGGAAGGCGAAAAACTGTTTTTT. The genes are TRBV6-1 and TRBJ1-4; 8 positions match TRBD1. The V segment lost 5 bases and the J segment 8 bases; nucleotides outside the gene matches: 7. The CDR3 runs 14 residues. CDR1 is MNHNS and CDR2 is SASEGT in the germline V gene.

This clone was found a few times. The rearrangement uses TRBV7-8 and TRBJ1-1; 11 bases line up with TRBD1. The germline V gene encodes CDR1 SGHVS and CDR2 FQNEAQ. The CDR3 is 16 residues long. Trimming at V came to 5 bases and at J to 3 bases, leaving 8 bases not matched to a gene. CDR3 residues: CASSLSSDRGHTEAFF. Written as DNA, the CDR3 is TGTGCCAGCAGCCTATCATCGGACAGGGGGCACACTGAAGCTTTCTTT.

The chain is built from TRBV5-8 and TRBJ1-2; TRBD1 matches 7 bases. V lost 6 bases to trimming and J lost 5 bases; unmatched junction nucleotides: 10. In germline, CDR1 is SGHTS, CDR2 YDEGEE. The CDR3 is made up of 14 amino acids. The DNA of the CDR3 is TGTGCCAGCACACTTAGGGACAGAGAGTATGGCTACACCTTC. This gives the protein CASTLRDREYGYTF.

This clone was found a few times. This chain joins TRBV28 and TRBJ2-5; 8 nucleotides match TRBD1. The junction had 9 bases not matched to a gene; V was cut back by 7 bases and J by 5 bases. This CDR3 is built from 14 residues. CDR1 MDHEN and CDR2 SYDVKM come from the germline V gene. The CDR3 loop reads CASKGAGGGETQYF. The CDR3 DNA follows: TGTGCCAGCAAGGGGGCAGGGGGCGGGGAGACCCAGTACTTC.

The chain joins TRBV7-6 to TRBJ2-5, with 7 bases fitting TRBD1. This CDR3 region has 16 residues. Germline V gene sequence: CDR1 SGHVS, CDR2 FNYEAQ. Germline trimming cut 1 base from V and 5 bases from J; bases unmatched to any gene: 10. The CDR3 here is CASSLVALTGKETQYF. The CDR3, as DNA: TGTGCCAGCAGCTTAGTGGCATTGACAGGGAAGGAGACCCAGTACTTC.

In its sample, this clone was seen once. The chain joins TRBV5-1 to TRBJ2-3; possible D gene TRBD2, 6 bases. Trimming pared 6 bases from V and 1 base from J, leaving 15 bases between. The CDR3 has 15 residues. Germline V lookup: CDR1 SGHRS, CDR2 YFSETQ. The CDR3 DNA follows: TGCGCCAGCACCCCCCTAACGGGGGGCACAGATACGCAGTATTTT. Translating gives CASTPLTGGTDTQYF. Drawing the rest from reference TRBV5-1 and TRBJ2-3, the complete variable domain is KAGVTQTPRYLIKTRGQQVTLSCSPISGHRSVSWYQQTPGQGLQFLFEYFSETQRNKGNFPGRFSGRQFSNSRSEMNVSTLELGDSALYLCASTPLTGGTDTQYFGPGTRLTVL.

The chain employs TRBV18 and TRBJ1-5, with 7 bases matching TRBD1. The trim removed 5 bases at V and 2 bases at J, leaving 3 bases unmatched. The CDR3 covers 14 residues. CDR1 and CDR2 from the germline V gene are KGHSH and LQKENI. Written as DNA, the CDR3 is TGTGCCAGCTCAAACGACAGGGGCAATCAGCCCCAGCATTTT. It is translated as CASSNDRGNQPQHF.

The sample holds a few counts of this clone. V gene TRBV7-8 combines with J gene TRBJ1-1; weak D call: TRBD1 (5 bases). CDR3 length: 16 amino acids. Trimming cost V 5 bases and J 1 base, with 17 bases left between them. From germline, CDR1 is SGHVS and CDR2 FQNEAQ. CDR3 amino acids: CASSPHFDSPNTEAFF. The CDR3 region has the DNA TGTGCCAGCAGCCCCCACTTTGACAGCCCGAACACTGAAGCTTTCTTT.

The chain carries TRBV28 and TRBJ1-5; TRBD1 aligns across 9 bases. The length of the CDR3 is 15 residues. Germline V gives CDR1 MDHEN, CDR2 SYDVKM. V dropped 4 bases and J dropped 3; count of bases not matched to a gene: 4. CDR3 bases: TGTGCCAGCAGTTCATGGGACAGGGCCAATCAGCCCCAGCATTTT. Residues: CASSSWDRANQPQHF.